Below, 27 T cell receptor beta chains from the same sample are listed, as sequenced in a study of shared clonotypes between healthy human individuals. TCRdb keeps only in-frame clones here, not all; method: immunoSEQ multiplex PCR. The sample yields approximately 440,000 clones, about 74% seen once. Sequences were obtained from PBMCs. These receptors were taken from a woman between 40 and 50 years old in good health. Some clones in this sample may be carry-over from other donors' samples.

The chain is built from TRBV9 and TRBJ2-7; D perhaps matches TRBD2 (6 bases). Germline assignment: CDR1 SGDLS and CDR2 YYNGEE. The V end was cut by 4 bases, the J end by 2 bases, with 19 bases between. CDR3 length equals 16 residues. The DNA for the CDR3 is TGTGCCAGCAGCCCCTTTGCCGGGAGTGGTCCCTACGAGCAGTACTTC. Translating it yields CASSPFAGSGPYEQYF.

The gene calls are TRBV30 and TRBJ1-5, with 12 bases matching TRBD1. The germline CDR1 and CDR2 sequences are GTSNPN and SVGIG (reference sequence). The V segment lost 2 bases and the J segment 6 bases; nucleotides outside the gene matches: 5. The CDR3 loop spans 15 amino acids. CDR3 bases: TGTGCCTGGAGTCCGGGACAGGGGGCGGTTCAGCCCCAGCATTTT. It specifies CAWSPGQGAVQPQHF.

The chain is built from TRBV4-3 and TRBJ2-1, with TRBD2 matching over 11 bases. Germline loops: CDR1 LGHNA, CDR2 YSLEER. Trimming took 0 bases from V and 5 from J; bases not matched to a gene: 9. CDR3 size: 18 residues. CDR3 loop: CASSQELAGASPNNEQFF. In DNA form, the CDR3 reads TGCGCCAGCAGCCAAGAACTAGCGGGAGCCTCCCCTAACAATGAGCAGTTCTTC.

V gene TRBV7-2 combines with J gene TRBJ2-7; D uncertain. The CDR3 extends over 13 amino acids. The V end lost 2 bases, the J end lost 2 bases, and 7 bases lay between the germline ends. Per germline, CDR1 SGHTA and CDR2 FQGNSA. CDR3 coding DNA: TGTGCCAGCAGCTTACCGCCGGCCTACGAGCAGTACTTC. Translating it yields CASSLPPAYEQYF.

This clone has just a few counts. The CDR3 DNA reads as TGCGCCAGCAGTGAAGGGACTAGCGGGAGTGGGTACGAGCAGTACTTC. Its protein is CASSEGTSGSGYEQYF. The chain couples TRBV10-1 to TRBJ2-5; 14 bases line up with TRBD2. The end of the DNA fits TRBJ2-7 better, so the J call may be wrong. The CDR3 is 16 residues long. Looked up from germline, CDR1 is WNHNN and CDR2 is SYGVQD (reference sequence).

V gene TRBV2 combines with J gene TRBJ2-7; no clear D gene. The CDR3 totals 14 residues. V lost 6 bases to trimming and J lost 6 bases, with 18 bases between them. Per germline, CDR1 SNHLY and CDR2 FYNNEI. CDR3 nucleotides: TGTGCCAGCAGGGTAGGGAACCTCCTGAGCGAGCAGTACTTC. Protein sequence: CASRVGNLLSEQYF.

As to this clone: Given a much more abundant clone one base away, this may be a read error. This chain uses TRBV30 with TRBJ2-2; possible D gene TRBD1, 5 bases. This CDR3 contains 15 residues. Germline V lookup: CDR1 GTSNPN, CDR2 SVGIG (reference sequence). V lost 2 bases, J lost 6 bases, and 16 bases lay in between. The CDR3 region has the DNA TGTGCCTGGAGTATGACGGCAGGGCGTCCCGGGGAGCTGTTTTTT. Protein sequence: CAWSMTAGRPGELFF.

The J gene is TRBJ2-3, the V gene TRBV30; D not certain. This CDR3 spans 11 amino acids. V lost 2 bases to trimming and J lost 7 bases, with 7 bases between them. Per the germline V gene, CDR1 is GTSNPN and CDR2 is SVGIG (reference sequence). CDR3 sequence: CAWSRKHTQYF. The CDR3 nucleotides read TGTGCCTGGAGTCGCAAACATACGCAGTATTTT.

Concerning this clone: A read error likely explains this, since a far larger clone differs by one base. This chain uses TRBV7-2 with TRBJ2-2; 12 positions agree with TRBD2. The CDR3 contains 17 residues. Per the germline V gene, CDR1 is SGHTA and CDR2 is FQGNSA. V shed 3 bases, J shed 5 bases, and the junction held 7 bases outside the gene matches. CDR3 DNA: TGTGCCAGCAGCTTGGAACTAGCGGGAGGATCGACCGGGGAGCTGTTTTTT. It yields the protein CASSLELAGGSTGELFF.

Of note for this clone: A far more abundant clone sits one base away, making this likely a read error. This sample includes further DNA sequences coding for the same CDR3. This chain uses TRBV30 with TRBJ2-7; D may be TRBD2 (6 bases). V was shortened by 0 bases and J by 4 bases, with 7 bases between the two germline ends. CDR1 is GTSNPN, CDR2 SVGIG, per germline (reference sequence). The CDR3 consists of 12 residues. The DNA of the CDR3 is TGTGCCTGGAGTGTAGGGACTTACGAGCAGTACTTC. Translation: CAWSVGTYEQYF.

This chain uses TRBV9 with TRBJ1-3, with a tentative D call TRBD1 (6 bases). The CDR3 runs 16 residues. Looked up from germline, CDR1 is SGDLS and CDR2 is YYNGEE. V lost 0 bases to trimming and J lost 4 bases, with 14 bases between them. CDR3 DNA: TGTGCCAGCAGCGTAGCGTGGGGGGCGCCCGGAAACACCATATATTTT. Its protein is CASSVAWGAPGNTIYF.

V and J are TRBV7-2 and TRBJ2-5; D call uncertain. Germline assignment: CDR1 SGHTA and CDR2 FQGNSA. The CDR3 covers 14 residues. With 8 bases removed from V and 7 bases from J, the gap between germline ends came to 20 bases. The CDR3 reads CASSLRPTSGTQYF. CDR3 DNA: TGTGCCAGCTCCCTTAGGCCCACTTCGGGGACCCAGTACTTC.

CDR3: CASTLRGGLDEQYF. CDR3 coding DNA: TGTGCCAGCACGTTGAGGGGAGGTTTGGACGAGCAGTACTTC. This chain joins TRBV28 and TRBJ2-7; the D gene is possibly TRBD2 (6 bases). V lost 7 bases and J 5 bases, leaving 18 bases between the germline ends. CDR3 size: 14 residues. Germline V gene lookup returns CDR1 MDHEN and CDR2 SYDVKM.

The V gene is TRBV9, the J gene TRBJ2-1; possible D gene TRBD2, 6 bases. Trimming left V 4 bases short and J 4 bases short, with 18 bases between. The CDR3 loop spans 16 amino acids. Germline V gives CDR1 SGDLS, CDR2 YYNGEE. In DNA, the CDR3 is TGTGCCAGCAGCCCACGGGACTGGAGGGCTTACAATGAGCAGTTCTTC. It encodes CASSPRDWRAYNEQFF.

As regards this clone: A far larger clone differs by one base, so this is likely a read error. It is likely a read error, because the conserved phenylalanine at the end of the CDR3 is missing. The chain has TRBV5-4 and TRBJ2-3; 16 nucleotides agree with TRBD2. Germline values: CDR1 SGHNT, CDR2 YYREEE (reference sequence). After removal of 3 bases from V and 6 bases from J, the junction contained 4 bases not matched to a gene. This CDR3 contains 16 residues. The CDR3 loop reads CASSSGLAGGRDTQYS. The CDR3 bases are TGTGCCAGCAGCTCGGGACTAGCGGGAGGGAGGGATACGCAGTATTCT.

The J gene is TRBJ1-1, the V gene TRBV5-4; possible D gene TRBD1, 6 bases. Germline CDR1 is SGHNT and CDR2 is YYREEE (reference sequence). V was pared by 3 bases and J by 5 bases, with 11 bases between. This CDR3 region has 13 residues. The CDR3 spells CASSSKGGTEAFF. The CDR3 DNA sequence: TGTGCCAGCAGCTCTAAGGGGGGTACTGAAGCTTTCTTT.

Details on this clone: This sample also contains other DNA sequences that code for the same CDR3. The chain links TRBV7-2 to TRBJ1-1; weak D call: TRBD1 (5 bases). Germline assignment: CDR1 SGHTA and CDR2 FQGNSA. The CDR3 consists of 15 residues. Trimming removed 4 bases from V and 2 bases from J, with 14 bases in between. CDR3 sequence reads: CASSSLGTANTEAFF. In DNA, the CDR3 is TGTGCCAGCAGCTCCCTGGGGACGGCCAACACTGAAGCTTTCTTT.

The chain couples TRBV28 to TRBJ2-7, with a weak D call TRBD1 (5 bases). The V and J ends lost 4 bases and 5 bases respectively, with 12 bases between them. CDR3 length equals 13 residues. In germline, CDR1 is MDHEN, CDR2 SYDVKM. The CDR3 bases are TGTGCCAGCAGTTGGGCAGGGCTAAACGAGCAGTACTTC. Protein sequence: CASSWAGLNEQYF. The full variable domain, rest sourced from reference TRBV28 and TRBJ2-7, is DVKVTQSSRYLVKRTGEKVFLECVQDMDHENMFWYRQDPGLGLRLIYFSYDVKMKEKGDIPEGYSVSREKKERFSLILESASTNQTSMYLCASSWAGLNEQYFGPGTRLTVT.

On this clone itself: A read error is the likely source, as a far larger clone sits one nucleotide away. The chain is built from TRBV29-1 and TRBJ1-2; D might be TRBD1 (5 bases). V was pared by 3 bases and J by 0 bases, with 14 bases between. The CDR3 sequence is 15 residues long. In germline, CDR1 is SQVTM, CDR2 ANQGSEA. CDR3 nucleotides: TGCAGCGTTGATGAAGGGGCAAGAGCTAACTATGGCTACACCTTC. It translates to CSVDEGARANYGYTF.

The V call is TRBV18, the J call TRBJ2-7, with TRBD1 identical over 8 bases. V lost 2 bases to trimming and J lost 5 bases; unmatched junction nucleotides: 5. The CDR3 runs to 14 residues. The V gene's germline CDR1 is KGHSH and CDR2 LQKENI. The CDR3 sequence: CASSPGLDRDEQYF. In nucleotides, the CDR3 is TGTGCCAGCTCACCAGGGCTGGACAGGGACGAGCAGTACTTC.

The chain employs TRBV18 and TRBJ2-2, with D possibly being TRBD1 (6 bases). The CDR3 has 16 residues. V lost 3 bases to trimming and J lost 5 bases, with 16 bases between them. The germline V gene has CDR1 KGHSH and CDR2 LQKENI. CDR3: CASSPSNRVVTGELFF. CDR3 DNA sequence: TGTGCCAGCTCACCGTCTAACAGGGTTGTGACCGGGGAGCTGTTTTTT.

As regards this clone: A far larger clone is just one base off, so this is likely a read error. Different DNA sequences within this sample yield the same CDR3. The rearrangement joins TRBV27 to TRBJ1-2, with D possibly being TRBD1 (6 bases). The CDR3 sequence is 17 residues long. Germline V gene data show CDR1 as MNHEY and CDR2 as SMNVEV (reference sequence). The CDR3 loop is CATSQGRGDRLNYGYTF. The CDR3 DNA is TGCGCCACTTCGCAGGGGAGAGGGGATCGCCTAAACTATGGCTACACCTTC.

The rearrangement uses TRBV7-9 and TRBJ1-2; 10 bases fit TRBD1. Germline V gene sequence: CDR1 SEHNR, CDR2 FQNEAQ (reference sequence). The CDR3 has 15 residues. The V segment lost 1 base and the J segment 3 bases; nucleotides outside the gene matches: 2. CDR3 sequence: CASSLGQGADYGYTF. In nucleotides, the CDR3 is TGTGCCAGCAGCTTAGGACAGGGGGCGGACTATGGCTACACCTTC.

This clone has just one count. The chain couples TRBV28 to TRBJ1-5; D may be TRBD1 (5 bases). CDR1 is MDHEN, CDR2 SYDVKM, per germline. The ends were cut back, 2 bases at V and 5 bases at J, with 13 bases in the middle. CDR3 size: 15 residues. CDR3 region: CASSLGGRVYQPQHF. In DNA form, the CDR3 reads TGTGCCAGCAGTTTAGGAGGCAGGGTTTATCAGCCCCAGCATTTT.

The CDR3 here is CASVLGQGVHEQYF. CDR3 nucleotide sequence: TGTGCCAGCGTCTTAGGTCAGGGTGTCCACGAGCAGTACTTC. The rearrangement uses TRBV2 and TRBJ2-7, with D possibly TRBD1 on 5 matching bases. V was cut by 8 bases and J by 5 bases, with 19 bases left in between. CDR1 and CDR2 (germline): SNHLY, FYNNEI. This CDR3 has 14 residues.

The chain combines TRBV19 with TRBJ2-1, with 8 bases matching TRBD2. Losses at the gene ends were 5 bases for V and 4 bases for J; bases not matched to a gene: 10. There are 16 residues in the CDR3. In germline, CDR1 is LNHDA, CDR2 SQIVND (reference sequence). This CDR3 reads CASSPPSAGGYNEQFF. The DNA of the CDR3 is TGTGCCAGTAGTCCTCCATCGGCGGGGGGTTACAATGAGCAGTTCTTC.

The sample holds one count of this clone. The chain uses TRBV4-3 and TRBJ2-1; D call uncertain. Germline V gives CDR1 LGHNA, CDR2 YSLEER. The CDR3 spans 14 residues. Trimming left V 1 base short and J 2 bases short, with 6 bases between. DNA for the CDR3: TGCGCCAGCAGCCAAGGGCAGGCCTACAATGAGCAGTTCTTC. Translating gives CASSQGQAYNEQFF.